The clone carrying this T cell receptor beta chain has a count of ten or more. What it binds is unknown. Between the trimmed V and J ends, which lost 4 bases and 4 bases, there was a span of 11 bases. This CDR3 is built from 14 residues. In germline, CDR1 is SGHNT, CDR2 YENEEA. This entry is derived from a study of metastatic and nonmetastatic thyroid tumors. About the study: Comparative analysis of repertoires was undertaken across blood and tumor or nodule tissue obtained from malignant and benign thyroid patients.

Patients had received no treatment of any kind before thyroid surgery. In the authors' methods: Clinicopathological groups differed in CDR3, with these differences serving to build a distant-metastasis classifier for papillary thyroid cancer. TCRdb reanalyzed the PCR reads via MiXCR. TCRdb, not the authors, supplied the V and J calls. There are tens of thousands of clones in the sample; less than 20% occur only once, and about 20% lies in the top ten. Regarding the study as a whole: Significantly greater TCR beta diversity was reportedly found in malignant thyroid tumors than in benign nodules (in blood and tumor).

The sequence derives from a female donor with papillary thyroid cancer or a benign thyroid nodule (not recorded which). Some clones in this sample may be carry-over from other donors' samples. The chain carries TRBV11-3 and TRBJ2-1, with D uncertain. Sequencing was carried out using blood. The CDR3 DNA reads TGTGCCAGCAGCTCCTCGCGGTCTTACAATGAGCAGTTCTTC. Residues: CASSSSRSYNEQFF.